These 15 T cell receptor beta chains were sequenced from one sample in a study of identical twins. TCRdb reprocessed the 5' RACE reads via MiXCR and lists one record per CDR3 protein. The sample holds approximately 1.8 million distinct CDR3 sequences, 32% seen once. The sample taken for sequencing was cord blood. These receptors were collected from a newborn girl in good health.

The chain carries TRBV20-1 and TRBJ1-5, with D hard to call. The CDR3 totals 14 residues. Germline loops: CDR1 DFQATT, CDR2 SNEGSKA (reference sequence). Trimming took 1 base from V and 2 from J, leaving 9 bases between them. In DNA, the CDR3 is TGCAGTGCTAGAGGCAGGCCCCGCAATCAGCCCCAGCATTTT. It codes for CSARGRPRNQPQHF.

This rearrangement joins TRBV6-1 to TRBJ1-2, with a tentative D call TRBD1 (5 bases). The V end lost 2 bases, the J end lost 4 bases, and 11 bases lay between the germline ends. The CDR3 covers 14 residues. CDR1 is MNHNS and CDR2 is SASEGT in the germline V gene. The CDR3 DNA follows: TGTGCCAGCAGTGAATTGCGGGGGAGCTATGGCTACACCTTC. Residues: CASSELRGSYGYTF.

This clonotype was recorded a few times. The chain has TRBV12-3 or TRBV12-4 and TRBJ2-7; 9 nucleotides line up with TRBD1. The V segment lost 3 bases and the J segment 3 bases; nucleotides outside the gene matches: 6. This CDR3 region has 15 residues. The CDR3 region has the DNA TGTGCCAGCAGTTTTGGTGACAGGGGGTTCTACGAGCAGTACTTC. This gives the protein CASSFGDRGFYEQYF.

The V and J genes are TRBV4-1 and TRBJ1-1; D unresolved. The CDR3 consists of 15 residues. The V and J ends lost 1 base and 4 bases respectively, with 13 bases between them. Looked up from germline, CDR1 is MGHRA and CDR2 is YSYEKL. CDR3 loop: CASSQAGLGGTEAFF. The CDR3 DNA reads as TGCGCCAGCAGCCAAGCGGGATTGGGAGGCACTGAAGCTTTCTTT.

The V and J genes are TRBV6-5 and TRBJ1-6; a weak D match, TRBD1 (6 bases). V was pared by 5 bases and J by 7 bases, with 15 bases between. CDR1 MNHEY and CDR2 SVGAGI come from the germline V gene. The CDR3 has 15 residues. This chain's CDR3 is CASSHPQGGNSPLHF. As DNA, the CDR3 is TGTGCCAGCAGTCACCCACAGGGTGGGAATTCACCCCTCCACTTT.

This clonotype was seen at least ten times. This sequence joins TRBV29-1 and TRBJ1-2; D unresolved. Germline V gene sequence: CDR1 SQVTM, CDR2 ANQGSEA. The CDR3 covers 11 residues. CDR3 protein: CTGLTEGGYTF. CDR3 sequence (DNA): TGCACCGGACTGACGGAGGGTGGCTACACCTTC.

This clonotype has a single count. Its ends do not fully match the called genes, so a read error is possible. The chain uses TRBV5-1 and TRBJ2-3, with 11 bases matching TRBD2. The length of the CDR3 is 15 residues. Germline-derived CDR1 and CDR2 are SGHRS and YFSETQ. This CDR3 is CAGSLLAGVGDTQYF. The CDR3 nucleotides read TGCGCCGGCAGCTTACTAGCGGGAGTAGGAGATACGCAGTATTTT. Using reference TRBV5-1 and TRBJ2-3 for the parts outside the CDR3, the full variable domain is KAGVTQTPRYLIKTRGQQVTLSCSPISGHRSVSWYQQTPGQGLQFLFEYFSETQRNKGNFPGRFSGRQFSNSRSEMNVSTLELGDSALYLCAGSLLAGVGDTQYFGPGTRLTVL.

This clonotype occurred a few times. DNA of the CDR3: TGTGCCAGCACGATAAACACCGGGGAGCTGTTTTTT. Translation: CASTINTGELFF. This chain joins TRBV6-6 and TRBJ2-2; D is ambiguous. This CDR3 is built from 12 residues. V lost 7 bases, J lost 2 bases, and 5 bases lay in between. Germline assignment: CDR1 MNHNY and CDR2 SVGAGI (reference sequence).

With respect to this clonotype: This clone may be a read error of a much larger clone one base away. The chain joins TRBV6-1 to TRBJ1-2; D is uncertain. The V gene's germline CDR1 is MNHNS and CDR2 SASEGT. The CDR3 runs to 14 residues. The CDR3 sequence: CASSEQAANYGCTF. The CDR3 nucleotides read TGTGCCAGCAGTGAACAGGCAGCTAACTATGGCTGCACCTTC.

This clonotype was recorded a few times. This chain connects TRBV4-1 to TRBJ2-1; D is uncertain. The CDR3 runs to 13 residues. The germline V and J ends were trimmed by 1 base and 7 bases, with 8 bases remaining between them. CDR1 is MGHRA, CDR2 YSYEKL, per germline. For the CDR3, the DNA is TGCGCCAGCAGCCAAGGGAACAAAAATGAGCAGTTCTTC. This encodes CASSQGNKNEQFF.

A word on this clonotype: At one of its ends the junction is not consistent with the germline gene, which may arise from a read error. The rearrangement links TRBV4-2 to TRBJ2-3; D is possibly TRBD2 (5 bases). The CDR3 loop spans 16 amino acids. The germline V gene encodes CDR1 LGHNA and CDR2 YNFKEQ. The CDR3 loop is CASGQGPTTSTDTQYF. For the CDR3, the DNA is TGTGCCAGCGGCCAAGGGCCGACTACTAGCACAGATACGCAGTATTTT.

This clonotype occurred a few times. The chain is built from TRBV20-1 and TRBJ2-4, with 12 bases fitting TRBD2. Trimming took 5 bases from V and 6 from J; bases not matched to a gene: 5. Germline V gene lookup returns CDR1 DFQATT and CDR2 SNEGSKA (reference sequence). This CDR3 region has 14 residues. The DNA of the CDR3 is TGCAGTGCTGGACTAGCGGGAATGGCAAACATTCAGTACTTC. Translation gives CSAGLAGMANIQYF.

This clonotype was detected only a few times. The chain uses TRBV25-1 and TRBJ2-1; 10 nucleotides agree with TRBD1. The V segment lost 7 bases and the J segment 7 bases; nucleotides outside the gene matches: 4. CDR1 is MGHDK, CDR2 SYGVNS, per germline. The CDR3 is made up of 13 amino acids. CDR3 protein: CASNGQGGNEQFF. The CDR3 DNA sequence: TGTGCCAGCAATGGACAGGGGGGGAATGAGCAGTTCTTC.

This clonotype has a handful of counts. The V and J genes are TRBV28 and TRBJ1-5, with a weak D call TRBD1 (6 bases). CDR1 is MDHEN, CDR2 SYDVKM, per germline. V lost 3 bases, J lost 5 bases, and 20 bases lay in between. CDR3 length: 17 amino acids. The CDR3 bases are TGTGCCAGCAGTTTGGCCTCGGGGGCGCGCGAAGATCAGCCCCAGCATTTT. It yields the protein CASSLASGAREDQPQHF.

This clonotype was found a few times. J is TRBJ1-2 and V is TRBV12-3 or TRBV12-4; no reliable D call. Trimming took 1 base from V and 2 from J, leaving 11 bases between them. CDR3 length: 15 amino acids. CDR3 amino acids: CASSLGRVGNYGYTF. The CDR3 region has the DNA TGTGCCAGCAGTTTAGGACGGGTGGGCAACTATGGCTACACCTTC.